The 6 T cell receptor beta chains in this list originate from one sample, sequenced in a study of siplizumab effects on memory and regulatory T cells (dated by TCRdb to between 2017 and 2020). Receptors were amplified or captured by the immunoSEQ multiplex PCR assay. What TCRdb holds here is the immuneACCESS table cut down to in-frame rearrangements. Part of the clones is not present; checked against another copy, under half of the missing clones reflect an unresolved V gene, and the others are unexplained. The sample table lists just over 40,000 clones, around 89% of them with a count of one. Of the sample, about 0.25% is held by the ten largest clones. Sequencing was performed on naive CD4+ T cells sorted from blood. What the cell subset or site label conveys for this sample: unstimulated naive T cells. Every receptor here comes from a human donor in good health.

The gene calls are TRBV29-1 and TRBJ2-5; 7 positions agree with TRBD2. The CDR3 covers 12 residues. Germline CDR1 SQVTM, CDR2 ANQGSEA. The J segment lost 5 bases and the V segment lost 7 bases, leaving 7 bases of the junction unmatched. The CDR3 DNA follows: TGCAGCGGGACTAGTTTGGTGGAGACCCAGTACTTC. Translating it yields CSGTSLVETQYF.

The rearrangement links TRBV5-1 to TRBJ2-7; the D is unclear. The CDR3 runs 15 residues. Per germline, CDR1 SGHRS and CDR2 YFSETQ. V was shortened by 0 bases and J by 6 bases, with 16 bases between the two germline ends. The CDR3 DNA follows: TGCGCCAGCAGCTTGGCGGTCGGTGGCGCGAGCGAGCAGTACTTC. This translates into CASSLAVGGASEQYF.

The chain recombines TRBV9 with TRBJ2-6; D is unclear. This CDR3 has 15 residues. Trimming took 4 bases from V and 4 from J, leaving 12 bases between them. CDR1 is SGDLS and CDR2 is YYNGEE in the germline V gene. The CDR3 sequence: CASSQAGSGANVLTF. CDR3 sequence (DNA): TGTGCCAGCAGCCAAGCTGGGTCCGGGGCCAACGTCCTGACTTTC. Full variable domain (rest looked up from reference TRBV9 and TRBJ2-6): DSGVTQTPKHLITATGQRVTLRCSPRSGDLSVYWYQQSLDQGLQFLIQYYNGEERAKGNILERFSAQQFPDLHSELNLSSLELGDSALYFCASSQAGSGANVLTFGAGSRLTVL.

The chain links TRBV6-5 to TRBJ2-7, with no clear D. The CDR3 loop spans 11 amino acids. Germline V CDR1 and CDR2: MNHEY, SVGAGI. The V end was cut by 8 bases, the J end by 3 bases, with 8 bases between. The DNA of the CDR3 is TGTGCCAGCCAGATCCGCTACGAGCAGTACTTC. Its translation is CASQIRYEQYF.

The rearrangement links TRBV29-1 to TRBJ2-1, with D unclear. The germline V and J ends were trimmed by 5 bases and 6 bases, with 8 bases remaining between them. Per germline, CDR1 SQVTM and CDR2 ANQGSEA. The CDR3 consists of 11 residues. CDR3: CSVTDSNEQFF. The CDR3 coding sequence is TGCAGCGTTACCGACTCCAATGAGCAGTTCTTC.

The chain is built from TRBV7-2 and TRBJ2-7; 9 nucleotides match TRBD1. With 5 bases clipped from V and 5 bases from J, the junction kept 13 bases outside the gene matches. The germline V gene encodes CDR1 SGHTA and CDR2 FQGNSA. The CDR3 loop spans 16 amino acids. The CDR3: CASSLVPGQGLHEQYF. The CDR3 nucleotides read TGTGCCAGCAGCCTGGTACCGGGACAGGGCTTGCACGAGCAGTACTTC.